These 15 T cell receptor beta chains were sequenced from one sample in a study of blood T cell repertoires in COVID-19. This table comes from immunoSEQ multiplex PCR, and its TCRdb copy is limited to in-frame clones, with some not included. Counted here are more than 80,000 clones, about 90% occurring once; the ten biggest clones make up over 8.5%. The sequenced sample consisted of peripheral blood. Receptors were obtained from a man at least 80 years old with acute or convalescent COVID-19.

DNA for the CDR3: TGTGCCAGCAGCTTGGATCTGATACTTACTAGCACAGATACGCAGTATTTT. The encoded protein is CASSLDLILTSTDTQYF. V usage is TRBV5-4 and J usage is TRBJ2-3; no definite D call. The CDR3 covers 17 residues. The V gene's germline CDR1 is SGHNT and CDR2 YYREEE (reference sequence). V gave up 0 bases and J gave up 0 bases, with 14 bases separating them.

The gene calls are TRBV7-3 and TRBJ2-7; a possible D gene is TRBD1 (5 bases). Trimming shortened V by 3 bases and J by 6 bases, and 12 bases separated the two germline ends. The CDR3 length is 13 residues. Germline CDR1 SGHTA, CDR2 FQGTGA. In DNA form, the CDR3 reads TGTGCCAGCAGCTTCGGCAGGGATGGCGAGCAGTACTTC. Translation: CASSFGRDGEQYF.

V usage is TRBV7-9 and J usage is TRBJ2-5; tentatively, D is TRBD1 (5 bases). The ends were cut back, 5 bases at V and 4 bases at J, with 17 bases in the middle. The CDR3 is 15 amino acids. CDR1 and CDR2 (germline): SEHNR, FQNEAQ (reference sequence). The CDR3 DNA reads TGTGCCAGCAGCCCCAGCCAGGGTCCGAGAGAGACCCAGTACTTC. Its translation is CASSPSQGPRETQYF.

This clone was seen just once. The rearrangement uses TRBV11-1 and TRBJ2-1; tentatively, D is TRBD2 (6 bases). This CDR3 contains 18 residues. V dropped 0 bases and J dropped 6 bases, with 21 bases sitting between them. Germline lookup yields CDR1 SGHAT and CDR2 FQDESV (reference sequence). The CDR3 coding sequence is TGTGCCAGCAGCTTAGCCGGAGTTGGGCGGGATTCTCGCAATGAGCAGTTCTTC. Amino acid sequence: CASSLAGVGRDSRNEQFF.

The chain joins TRBV3-1 (or the pseudogene TRBV3-2) to TRBJ2-1; 9 bases match TRBD1. The CDR3 runs 15 residues. Germline V gene data show CDR1 as LGHDT and CDR2 as YNNKEL (reference sequence). With 1 base clipped from V and 7 bases from J, the junction kept 5 bases outside the gene matches. The CDR3 bases are TGTGCCAGCAGCCAAGGGGACAGGGAAGGGAATGAGCAGTTCTTC. Protein sequence: CASSQGDREGNEQFF.

This sequence joins TRBV9 and TRBJ1-2, with TRBD1 matching over 8 bases. This CDR3 comprises 15 residues. V shed 0 bases, J shed 4 bases, and the junction held 5 bases outside the gene matches. In germline, CDR1 is SGDLS, CDR2 YYNGEE. The CDR3 reads CASSVGTGFIYGYTF. DNA of the CDR3: TGTGCCAGCAGCGTAGGGACAGGGTTCATCTATGGCTACACCTTC.

The chain carries TRBV5-8 and TRBJ2-2; tentatively, D is TRBD1 (6 bases). CDR1 is SGHTS and CDR2 is YDEGEE in the germline V gene. Trimming shortened V by 1 base and J by 3 bases, and 13 bases separated the two germline ends. The CDR3 loop spans 16 amino acids. In nucleotides, the CDR3 is TGTGCCAGCAGCTTGAGCAAACAGGGATACACCGGGGAGCTGTTTTTT. It is translated as CASSLSKQGYTGELFF.

The gene calls are TRBV9 and TRBJ1-1; maybe TRBD1 (5 bases). Deletions cut 0 bases from V and 0 bases from J, with 9 bases between. The CDR3 has 15 residues. Germline V gives CDR1 SGDLS, CDR2 YYNGEE. The CDR3 loop is CASSVGGAMNTEAFF. Here the CDR3 DNA reads TGTGCCAGCAGCGTAGGTGGGGCCATGAACACTGAAGCTTTCTTT.

This sequence joins TRBV14 and TRBJ1-1, with TRBD1 matching 7 bases. This CDR3 region has 17 residues. Trimming at V came to 2 bases and at J to 0 bases, leaving 9 bases not matched to a gene. Germline CDR1 SGHDN, CDR2 FVKESK. CDR3 nucleotide sequence: TGTGCCAGCAGCCAACCGGATCCAGGGACAGTGAACACTGAAGCTTTCTTT. It encodes CASSQPDPGTVNTEAFF.

This clone is deemed medium-sized. The gene calls are TRBV6-2 or TRBV6-3 and TRBJ2-1, with TRBD1 matching 8 bases. Germline loops: CDR1 MNHEY, CDR2 SVGEGT. V lost 5 bases to trimming and J lost 4 bases; unmatched junction nucleotides: 7. The CDR3 covers 15 residues. CDR3 DNA sequence: TGTGCCAGCAGTATGGAGGACAGGGCTTACAATGAGCAGTTCTTC. Its translation: CASSMEDRAYNEQFF.

This clone was detected only a few times. This chain uses TRBV5-1 with TRBJ1-4; 9 positions agree with TRBD1. The CDR3 contains 15 residues. The germline V gene encodes CDR1 SGHRS and CDR2 YFSETQ. V was clipped by 4 bases and J by 5 bases; unmatched bases: 6. The CDR3 region is CASSGTGTGNEKLFF. The CDR3 region has the DNA TGCGCCAGCAGCGGAACCGGGACAGGGAATGAAAAACTGTTTTTT.

This clone showed up just once. The CDR3 reads CASGGLRDTGELFF. Here the CDR3 DNA reads TGTGCCAGCGGGGGACTCCGAGACACCGGGGAGCTGTTTTTT. The chain uses TRBV28 and TRBJ2-2; tentative D call: TRBD2 (6 bases). This CDR3 spans 14 amino acids. Germline V gene lookup returns CDR1 MDHEN and CDR2 SYDVKM. Trimming cost V 8 bases and J 3 bases, with 13 bases left between them.

This chain connects TRBV4-2 to TRBJ1-3; weak D call: TRBD1 (6 bases). Trimming took off 4 bases at V and 2 bases at J, with 15 bases between the two ends. Germline loops: CDR1 LGHNA, CDR2 YNFKEQ. CDR3 length: 16 residues. CDR3 in amino acids: CASSRLQGTTGNTIYF. CDR3 nucleotide sequence: TGTGCCAGCAGCCGTCTACAGGGAACTACTGGAAACACCATATATTTT.

The chain employs TRBV9 and TRBJ2-1; D may be TRBD1 (6 bases). Germline V gene data show CDR1 as SGDLS and CDR2 as YYNGEE. Deletions cut 1 base from V and 2 bases from J, with 10 bases between. The CDR3 contains 15 residues. The CDR3 loop is CASSVQGQTYNEQFF. The CDR3 DNA reads TGTGCCAGCAGCGTACAGGGGCAAACCTACAATGAGCAGTTCTTC.

The V gene is TRBV10-3, the J gene TRBJ2-1; no firm D call. The CDR3 is made up of 13 amino acids. V was pared by 4 bases and J by 7 bases, with 11 bases between. Germline V CDR1 and CDR2: ENHRY, SYGVKD. Here the CDR3 DNA reads TGTGCCATCAGTGGGGCAGGTTGGAATGAGCAGTTCTTC. Its translation is CAISGAGWNEQFF.